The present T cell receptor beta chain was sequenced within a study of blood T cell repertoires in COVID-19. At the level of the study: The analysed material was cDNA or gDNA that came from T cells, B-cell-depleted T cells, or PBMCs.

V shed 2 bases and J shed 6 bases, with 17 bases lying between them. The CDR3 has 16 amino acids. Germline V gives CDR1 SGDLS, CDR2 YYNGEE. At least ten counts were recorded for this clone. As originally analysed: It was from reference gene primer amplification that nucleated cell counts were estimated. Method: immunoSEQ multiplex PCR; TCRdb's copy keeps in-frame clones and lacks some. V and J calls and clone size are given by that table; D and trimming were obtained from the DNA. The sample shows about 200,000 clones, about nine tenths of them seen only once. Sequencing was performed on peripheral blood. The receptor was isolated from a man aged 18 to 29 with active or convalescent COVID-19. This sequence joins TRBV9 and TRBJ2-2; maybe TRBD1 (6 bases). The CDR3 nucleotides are TGTGCCAGCAGCGTCCACGACCAGGGGTCCGCCGGGGAGCTGTTTTTT. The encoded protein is CASSVHDQGSAGELFF.